Below are 11 T cell receptor beta chains sequenced from a single sample in a study of cytomegalovirus exposure and HLA in healthy donors. The PCR was carried out with 60 Vbeta primers and 13 Jbeta primers. TCRdb's copy holds only in-frame clones and misses some; the assay was immunoSEQ multiplex PCR. The sample lists 150,000 to 200,000 clones; around 86% were seen once. Sequenced: PBMCs. Receptors originate from a woman between 18 and 30 years old in good health and CMV-seronegative.

In this sample, this clone turned up a few times. The V call is TRBV28, the J call TRBJ2-2; TRBD2 agrees at 10 bases. This CDR3 comprises 15 residues. V was pared by 7 bases and J by 7 bases, with 9 bases of the junction left unmatched. The germline CDR1 and CDR2 sequences are MDHEN and SYDVKM. The CDR3 sequence: CASKSAGGPGGELFF. CDR3 coding DNA: TGTGCCAGCAAATCAGCGGGGGGGCCAGGCGGGGAGCTGTTTTTT. Variable domain in full (rest from reference TRBV28 and TRBJ2-2): DVKVTQSSRYLVKRTGEKVFLECVQDMDHENMFWYRQDPGLGLRLIYFSYDVKMKEKGDIPEGYSVSREKKERFSLILESASTNQTSMYLCASKSAGGPGGELFFGEGSRLTVL.

The chain carries TRBV11-2 and TRBJ2-2, with 7 positions matching TRBD2. Per germline, CDR1 SGHAT and CDR2 FQNNGV. Trimming cost V 2 bases and J 0 bases; bases outside gene matches: 0. CDR3 length equals 15 residues. The chain's CDR3 is CASSLRGANTGELFF. For the CDR3, the DNA is TGTGCCAGCAGCTTACGGGGGGCGAACACCGGGGAGCTGTTTTTT.

The J gene is TRBJ2-1, the V gene TRBV5-1, with a weak D call TRBD2 (5 bases). Germline CDR1 SGHRS, CDR2 YFSETQ. The CDR3 covers 14 residues. Trimming shortened V by 3 bases and J by 3 bases, and 10 bases separated the two germline ends. In DNA, the CDR3 is TGCGCCAGCAGCTGGACTCATTACTACAATGAGCAGTTCTTC. Translated, it gives CASSWTHYYNEQFF.

The chain recombines TRBV5-5 with TRBJ2-5; 13 bases line up with TRBD2. Per the germline V gene, CDR1 is SGHKS and CDR2 is YYEKEE (reference sequence). CDR3 length equals 16 residues. The V and J ends lost 0 bases and 7 bases, in that order; junction bases with no gene match: 6. Here the CDR3 reads CASSLGTSGGKGTQYF. CDR3 DNA: TGTGCCAGCAGCTTGGGGACTAGCGGGGGAAAAGGGACCCAGTACTTC.

CDR3 sequence reads: CASSVAGTDTQYF. Written as DNA, the CDR3 is TGTGCCAGCAGTGTAGCGGGCACAGATACGCAGTATTTT. The rearrangement joins TRBV25-1 to TRBJ2-3, with D possibly TRBD2 on 6 matching bases. Trimming removed 4 bases at V and 1 base at J, with 6 bases between. This CDR3 is 13 amino acids long. The germline V gene has CDR1 MGHDK and CDR2 SYGVNS.

The chain combines TRBV11-2 with TRBJ2-7, with 9 nucleotides matching TRBD1. After removal of 2 bases from V and 6 bases from J, the junction contained 8 bases not matched to a gene. Germline V gene data show CDR1 as SGHAT and CDR2 as FQNNGV. The CDR3 is made up of 15 amino acids. The CDR3 nucleotides are TGTGCCAGCAGCTTAAACTACGGGACAGGGAGCGAGCAGTACTTC. This sequence encodes CASSLNYGTGSEQYF. Using reference TRBV11-2 and TRBJ2-7 for the parts outside the CDR3, the full variable domain is EAGVAQSPRYKIIEKRQSVAFWCNPISGHATLYWYQQILGQGPKLLIQFQNNGVVDDSQLPKDRFSAERLKGVDSTLKIQPAKLEDSAVYLCASSLNYGTGSEQYFGPGTRLTVT.

The chain recombines TRBV7-9 with TRBJ1-1; 11 bases fit TRBD1. The CDR3 is made up of 18 amino acids. V shed 1 base and J 3 bases; nucleotides not matched to a gene: 10. CDR1 and CDR2 (germline): SEHNR, FQNEAQ (reference sequence). CDR3 loop: CASSLVVWTGGRDTEAFF. CDR3 DNA sequence: TGTGCCAGCAGCTTAGTTGTGTGGACAGGGGGCAGGGACACTGAAGCTTTCTTT.

This clone was seen more than once but under ten times. The rearrangement uses TRBV10-3 and TRBJ1-1; tentative D call: TRBD1 (6 bases). Germline lookup yields CDR1 ENHRY and CDR2 SYGVKD. This CDR3 region has 15 residues. Trimming removed 6 bases from V and 1 base from J, with 15 bases in between. This CDR3 is CAIRAETGKNTEAFF. The CDR3 nucleotides read TGTGCCATCAGGGCGGAGACAGGAAAGAACACTGAAGCTTTCTTT.

The chain carries TRBV19 and TRBJ2-1; tentative D call: TRBD1 (5 bases). The CDR3 extends over 14 amino acids. Germline V gene lookup returns CDR1 LNHDA and CDR2 SQIVND (reference sequence). The V and J ends lost 3 bases and 6 bases respectively, with 12 bases between them. For the CDR3, the DNA is TGTGCCAGTAGTATTGGGGCCCAGTTCAATGAGCAGTTCTTC. Protein product: CASSIGAQFNEQFF.

The rearrangement links TRBV5-5 to TRBJ1-1; 8 bases line up with TRBD1. The CDR3 length is 15 residues. V lost 4 bases, J lost 1 base, and 6 bases stayed unmatched. Germline V gene lookup returns CDR1 SGHKS and CDR2 YYEKEE (reference sequence). CDR3 residues: CASSLVQGANTEAFF. In nucleotides, the CDR3 is TGTGCCAGCAGCCTCGTTCAGGGGGCGAACACTGAAGCTTTCTTT.

The V call is TRBV2, the J call TRBJ1-5; TRBD1 matches at 8 bases. Germline V gives CDR1 SNHLY, CDR2 FYNNEI. The CDR3 has 15 amino acids. Trimming cost V 5 bases and J 0 bases; bases outside gene matches: 3. Here the CDR3 reads CASSQGAYSNQPQHF. Here the CDR3 DNA reads TGTGCCAGCAGTCAGGGGGCCTATAGCAATCAGCCCCAGCATTTT.